These 25 T cell receptor beta chains were sequenced from one sample in a study of cytomegalovirus exposure and HLA in healthy donors. Vbeta (60) and Jbeta (13) primers were used in the PCR. Sequencing was performed with immunoSEQ multiplex PCR; in TCRdb, only in-frame clones are kept and a portion is missing. The sample totals fewer than 200,000 clones. Sequencing used PBMCs. Receptors originate from a man aged 25-45 years in good health and CMV-seronegative.

The rearrangement uses TRBV27 and TRBJ2-7; D perhaps matches TRBD1 (6 bases). Trimming removed 9 bases at V and 2 bases at J, with 11 bases between. CDR3 length: 12 residues. Germline CDR1 is MNHEY and CDR2 is SMNVEV (reference sequence). CDR3 DNA: TGTGCCAGTTCCCAGGGGACCTACGAGCAGTACTTC. Translation: CASSQGTYEQYF.

The chain links TRBV5-6 to TRBJ2-6; D may be TRBD1 (5 bases). The CDR3 runs 15 residues. CDR1 and CDR2 from the germline V gene are SGHDT and YYEEEE. The V end was cut by 2 bases, the J end by 2 bases, with 8 bases between. The CDR3 nucleotides read TGTGCCAGCAGCTTCCAGGGTACTGGGGCCAACGTCCTGACTTTC. Its protein is CASSFQGTGANVLTF.

The genes are TRBV7-2 and TRBJ1-4, with TRBD1 as a possible D gene (6 bases). Trimming left V 5 bases short and J 3 bases short, with 13 bases between. This CDR3 comprises 15 residues. The germline CDR1 and CDR2 sequences are SGHTA and FQGNSA. DNA for the CDR3: TGTGCCAGCAGCCCCGGGGCAGGGGCTAATGAAAAACTGTTTTTT. Translation: CASSPGAGANEKLFF.

The rearrangement joins TRBV11-2 to TRBJ2-3; tentative D call: TRBD2 (7 bases). CDR3 length: 15 amino acids. V was trimmed by 0 bases and J by 6 bases, leaving 13 bases between them. Germline CDR1 reads SGHAT; CDR2 reads FQNNGV. CDR3 in amino acids: CASSLDVGGGDTQYF. DNA for the CDR3: TGTGCCAGCAGCTTAGATGTGGGGGGGGGCGATACGCAGTATTTT.

This chain uses TRBV5-4 with TRBJ2-7; D may be TRBD2 (6 bases). CDR3 length: 12 residues. V was cut by 7 bases and J by 7 bases, with 15 bases left in between. Per the germline V gene, CDR1 is SGHNT and CDR2 is YYREEE (reference sequence). Here the CDR3 DNA reads TGTGCCAGCTATCTAAAGGAGGGGGAGCAGTACTTC. This encodes CASYLKEGEQYF. Filled out from reference TRBV5-4 and TRBJ2-7, the complete variable domain reads ETGVTQSPTHLIKTRGQQVTLRCSSQSGHNTVSWYQQALGQGPQFIFQYYREEENGRGNFPPRFSGLQFPNYSSELNVNALELDDSALYLCASYLKEGEQYFGPGTRLTVT.

The rearrangement uses TRBV19 and TRBJ2-5; D unresolved. The CDR3 extends over 13 amino acids. Trimming cost V 3 bases and J 2 bases, with 7 bases left between them. Germline V lookup: CDR1 LNHDA, CDR2 SQIVND (reference sequence). CDR3 sequence reads: CASSIRVQETQYF. The CDR3 coding sequence is TGTGCCAGTAGTATCCGGGTGCAAGAGACCCAGTACTTC.

The V call is TRBV6-5, the J call TRBJ1-1; maybe TRBD1 (6 bases). V shed 4 bases and J shed 0 bases, with 12 bases lying between them. Germline V lookup: CDR1 MNHEY, CDR2 SVGAGI. The CDR3 is 15 residues long. CDR3 coding DNA: TGTGCCAGCAGTTTCCGGGACACCGTGAACACTGAAGCTTTCTTT. Translated: CASSFRDTVNTEAFF.

This sequence joins TRBV5-4 and TRBJ1-1; TRBD1 is a possible D gene (5 bases). Germline CDR1 is SGHNT and CDR2 is YYREEE (reference sequence). CDR3 size: 13 residues. Trimming left V 4 bases short and J 5 bases short, with 12 bases between. CDR3 in DNA: TGTGCCAGCAGCAAAGGCGGGGGGACTGAAGCTTTCTTT. It translates to CASSKGGGTEAFF. Looking up the rest from reference TRBV5-4 and TRBJ1-1 gives the full variable domain: ETGVTQSPTHLIKTRGQQVTLRCSSQSGHNTVSWYQQALGQGPQFIFQYYREEENGRGNFPPRFSGLQFPNYSSELNVNALELDDSALYLCASSKGGGTEAFFGQGTRLTVV.

The chain recombines TRBV18 with TRBJ1-2, with D perhaps matching TRBD1 (6 bases). Germline V gene lookup returns CDR1 KGHSH and CDR2 LQKENI. The V end was cut by 8 bases, the J end by 3 bases, with 13 bases between. The CDR3 sequence is 13 residues long. CDR3 DNA sequence: TGTGCCAGCCTAGGACAGCTGGACTATGGCTACACCTTC. This sequence encodes CASLGQLDYGYTF.

This chain uses TRBV19 with TRBJ2-2; TRBD2 matches 10 bases. This CDR3 comprises 16 residues. J was trimmed by 6 bases and V by 4 bases; bases with no gene match: 8. Germline loops: CDR1 LNHDA, CDR2 SQIVND (reference sequence). The CDR3 region has the DNA TGTGCCAGTAGTAGTTACTCTAGCGGGAGACCCGGGGAGCTGTTTTTT. Protein: CASSSYSSGRPGELFF.

The chain is built from TRBV10-3 and TRBJ2-7; the match to TRBD1 covers 7 bases. The CDR3 length is 13 residues. Germline V lookup: CDR1 ENHRY, CDR2 SYGVKD. The J segment lost 7 bases and the V segment lost 0 bases, leaving 3 bases of the junction unmatched. The CDR3 coding sequence is TGTGCCATCAGTGAGTCGGGACAGTGGGAGCAGTACTTC. Protein product: CAISESGQWEQYF.

The gene calls are TRBV4-3 and TRBJ1-1, with 8 positions matching TRBD1. The germline V gene has CDR1 LGHNA and CDR2 YSLEER. J was trimmed by 3 bases and V by 4 bases; bases with no gene match: 10. This CDR3 has 16 residues. The CDR3 DNA sequence: TGCGCCAGCAGCCTACTTCCAGGGGGCCTCGACACTGAAGCTTTCTTT. This gives the protein CASSLLPGGLDTEAFF.

The V gene is TRBV9, the J gene TRBJ2-1, with 8 bases that match TRBD1. Germline-derived CDR1 and CDR2 are SGDLS and YYNGEE. Trimming at V came to 3 bases and at J to 4 bases, leaving 6 bases not matched to a gene. CDR3 length equals 15 residues. CDR3 region: CASSGTGTMYNEQFF. The CDR3 nucleotides are TGTGCCAGCAGCGGGACAGGGACCATGTACAATGAGCAGTTCTTC.

The chain recombines TRBV28 with TRBJ2-7; TRBD2 matches 7 bases. Germline V lookup: CDR1 MDHEN, CDR2 SYDVKM. Germline trimming cut 8 bases from V and 6 bases from J; bases unmatched to any gene: 16. The CDR3 length is 15 residues. The CDR3 spells CASLQPLGGVGEQYF. The CDR3 region has the DNA TGTGCCAGCCTACAACCCCTGGGAGGGGTCGGCGAGCAGTACTTC.

This sequence joins TRBV6-1 and TRBJ2-5; TRBD2 matches at 12 bases. Gene TRBJ2-7 matches the end of the DNA better, so the J call may be wrong. The CDR3 has 13 amino acids. CDR1 is MNHNS and CDR2 is SASEGT in the germline V gene. CDR3 in DNA: TGTGCCAGCAGACTAGCGGGAGGAATCGAGCAGTACTTC. Its translation: CASRLAGGIEQYF.

The chain couples TRBV4-1 to TRBJ2-5, with 7 bases fitting TRBD2. Germline V CDR1 and CDR2: MGHRA, YSYEKL. V lost 3 bases and J lost 5; bases outside the gene matches: 12. The CDR3 spans 16 residues. CDR3: CASSHSSTSLEETQYF. The CDR3 DNA is TGCGCCAGCAGCCACAGCTCGACTAGCTTAGAGGAGACCCAGTACTTC.

The genes are TRBV5-6 and TRBJ1-2, with a possible D match to TRBD1 (5 bases). Germline V gene sequence: CDR1 SGHDT, CDR2 YYEEEE. Trimming shortened V by 4 bases and J by 2 bases, and 9 bases separated the two germline ends. The CDR3 is 13 amino acids. Here the CDR3 DNA reads TGTGCCAGCAGCCACGGGGGGAACTATGGCTACACCTTC. Translation gives CASSHGGNYGYTF.

The gene calls are TRBV14 and TRBJ2-6; 7 bases match TRBD1. From germline, CDR1 is SGHDN and CDR2 FVKESK. The CDR3 length is 11 residues. J gave up 13 bases and V 10 bases, and 7 bases lay outside the gene matches. The CDR3 reads CATGQAGVLTF. The CDR3 DNA reads as TGTGCCACTGGACAGGCCGGAGTCCTGACTTTC. The full variable domain, in which reference TRBV14 and TRBJ2-6 provide the parts outside the CDR3, is EAGVTQFPSHSVIEKGQTVTLRCDPISGHDNLYWYRRVMGKEIKFLLHFVKESKQDESGMPNNRFLAERTGGTYSTLKVQPAELEDSGVYFCATGQAGVLTFGAGSRLTVL.

The genes are TRBV4-1 and TRBJ2-7; 10 nucleotides line up with TRBD2. This CDR3 contains 15 residues. The germline gives CDR1 MGHRA, CDR2 YSYEKL. V shed 0 bases and J 5 bases; nucleotides not matched to a gene: 4. The DNA of the CDR3 is TGCGCCAGCAGCCAAGACTCCGGGACTAGCGACGAGCAGTACTTC. It codes for CASSQDSGTSDEQYF.

V and J are TRBV2 and TRBJ1-4; tentatively, D is TRBD1 (6 bases). V lost 5 bases, J lost 0 bases, and 10 bases lay in between. The CDR3 totals 15 residues. Germline V gives CDR1 SNHLY, CDR2 FYNNEI. The CDR3 loop is CASSPQGTTNEKLFF. The CDR3 region has the DNA TGTGCCAGCAGTCCACAGGGTACAACTAATGAAAAACTGTTTTTT.

Concerning this clone itself: Since no conserved phenylalanine or tryptophan closes the CDR3, a read error is the likely cause. No DNA is shown, since the ends of the CDR3 on it are uncertain; the CDR3 is the one TCRdb lists. The chain has TRBV6-1 and TRBJ1-2; the table's TRBD1 call for D was not verified on the DNA. Counting both end residues, the CDR3 totals 11 amino acids. Germline V gene sequence: CDR1 MNHNS, CDR2 SASEGT. CDR3 residues: CASSRSWDTEL.

The V gene is TRBV5-3, the J gene TRBJ1-2, with 8 bases identical to TRBD1. TRBV5-3 is given ORF status, its function remaining uncertain. CDR3 length equals 15 residues. J gave up 2 bases and V 0 bases, and 3 bases lay outside the gene matches. The DNA of the CDR3 is TGTGCCAGAAGCTTGGGGACAGGGCTGAACTATGGCTACACCTTC. As protein: CARSLGTGLNYGYTF.

The chain recombines TRBV9 with TRBJ1-2, with 10 positions matching TRBD1. The CDR3 consists of 15 residues. Germline V gene sequence: CDR1 SGDLS, CDR2 YYNGEE. The trim removed 4 bases at V and 8 bases at J, leaving 11 bases unmatched. The CDR3 DNA reads TGTGCCAGCAGCCCCAGGACAGGGGGAGGTGTCGGCTACACCTTC. Residues: CASSPRTGGGVGYTF.

The chain links TRBV7-9 to TRBJ2-7, with D possibly being TRBD2 (6 bases). Trimming took 2 bases from V and 0 from J, leaving 17 bases between them. This CDR3 is 17 amino acids long. Germline loops: CDR1 SEHNR, CDR2 FQNEAQ (reference sequence). This chain's CDR3 is CASSLSPAGPRSYEQYF. Here the CDR3 DNA reads TGTGCCAGCAGCTTATCTCCGGCGGGACCTCGCTCCTACGAGCAGTACTTC.

The V and J genes are TRBV5-4 and TRBJ2-6; 7 nucleotides line up with TRBD1. CDR1 is SGHNT, CDR2 YYREEE, per germline (reference sequence). J was trimmed by 1 base and V by 4 bases; bases with no gene match: 11. The CDR3 is 18 residues long. The CDR3 bases are TGTGCCAGCAGCATCAGGTCGGGACAGCCTTCTGGGGCCAACGTCCTGACTTTC. It yields the protein CASSIRSGQPSGANVLTF.